The 21 T cell receptor beta chains below all came from one sample that was sequenced in a study of blood T cell repertoires in COVID-19. Some clones are missing from TCRdb's copy, which holds only in-frame ones; the method was immunoSEQ multiplex PCR. Of roughly 180,000 clones in the sample, 82% are singletons; the top ten hold roughly a tenth. The sample was peripheral blood. These receptors were taken from a woman over 75 with active or convalescent COVID-19.

This chain connects TRBV5-8 to TRBJ1-5, with TRBD1 identical over 8 bases. CDR3 length equals 16 residues. Germline CDR1 is SGHTS and CDR2 is YDEGEE. Trimming removed 2 bases from V and 6 bases from J; junction bases left unmatched: 10. The CDR3 region is CASSFSGGAGVQPQHF. The CDR3 nucleotides read TGTGCCAGCAGCTTCTCAGGGGGCGCGGGTGTTCAGCCCCAGCATTTT.

This sequence joins TRBV5-1 and TRBJ1-1; D is possibly TRBD1 (5 bases). Germline V lookup: CDR1 SGHRS, CDR2 YFSETQ. Trimming pared 2 bases from V and 3 bases from J, leaving 11 bases between. The CDR3 loop spans 14 amino acids. CDR3 DNA: TGCGCCAGCAGCTTCCAGGGATCCGACACTGAAGCTTTCTTT. Translating gives CASSFQGSDTEAFF.

This chain joins TRBV5-1 and TRBJ2-1; a weak D match, TRBD2 (6 bases). Trimming shortened V by 0 bases and J by 8 bases, and 15 bases separated the two germline ends. This CDR3 contains 15 residues. Germline V CDR1 and CDR2: SGHRS, YFSETQ. DNA of the CDR3: TGCGCCAGCAGCTTGGCTAGCGTCTCTCCGGATGAGCAGTTCTTC. Translating it yields CASSLASVSPDEQFF.

The chain uses TRBV20-1 and TRBJ1-1; tentatively, D is TRBD1 (5 bases). The CDR3 contains 15 residues. The germline V gene has CDR1 DFQATT and CDR2 SNEGSKA (reference sequence). Trimming removed 3 bases from V and 0 bases from J, with 14 bases in between. The CDR3 spells CSASRDSHMNTEAFF. For the CDR3, the DNA is TGCAGTGCTAGTCGGGACTCTCACATGAACACTGAAGCTTTCTTT.

The CDR3 loop reads CASGRGLAGANVLTF. In DNA form, the CDR3 reads TGTGCCAGCGGCAGGGGGCTTGCTGGGGCCAACGTCCTGACTTTC. The genes are TRBV2 and TRBJ2-6, with TRBD1 matching over 8 bases. With V trimmed by 8 bases and J by 2 bases, 5 bases remained unmatched. This CDR3 spans 15 amino acids. Germline CDR1 is SNHLY and CDR2 is FYNNEI.

The J gene is TRBJ2-1, the V gene TRBV7-7, with 8 bases lining up with TRBD1. Germline V gene sequence: CDR1 SSHAT, CDR2 FNYEAQ (reference sequence). The CDR3 runs to 14 residues. Trimming removed 3 bases from V and 7 bases from J; junction bases left unmatched: 5. As DNA, the CDR3 is TGTGCCAGCAGCTTGGACAGGGCGGGAAATGAGCAGTTCTTC. Translating it yields CASSLDRAGNEQFF.

J is TRBJ1-5 and V is TRBV20-1; perhaps TRBD1 as D (5 bases). The V and J ends lost 6 bases and 3 bases respectively, with 15 bases between them. The CDR3 extends over 14 amino acids. Per germline, CDR1 DFQATT and CDR2 SNEGSKA (reference sequence). CDR3 DNA sequence: TGCAGTGCCAGTGACAGACTAAACAATCAGCCCCAGCATTTT. This encodes CSASDRLNNQPQHF.

The genes are TRBV24-1 and TRBJ2-3; 8 bases are a match to TRBD1. The CDR3 runs 13 residues. Germline V gives CDR1 KGHDR, CDR2 SFDVKD. Trimming cost V 6 bases and J 4 bases; bases outside gene matches: 2. The CDR3 region is CATSTGGSDTQYF. CDR3 sequence (DNA): TGTGCCACCAGTACAGGGGGTTCAGATACGCAGTATTTT.

The chain joins TRBV6-6 to TRBJ1-4; TRBD1 matches 7 bases. Trimming at V came to 8 bases and at J to 4 bases, leaving 7 bases not matched to a gene. The CDR3 has 14 amino acids. CDR1 and CDR2 from the germline V gene are MNHNY and SVGAGI (reference sequence). The DNA of the CDR3 is TGTGCCAGCCTCGGACAGGACCATAATGAAAAACTGTTTTTT. It translates to CASLGQDHNEKLFF.

The chain recombines TRBV10-3 with TRBJ2-3, with 11 bases fitting TRBD2. Germline CDR1 reads ENHRY; CDR2 reads SYGVKD. V lost 3 bases and J lost 3; bases outside the gene matches: 8. CDR3 length equals 17 residues. Here the CDR3 reads CAISDSSGRRGTDTQYF. The CDR3 DNA sequence: TGTGCCATCAGTGACTCTAGCGGGAGGAGAGGGACAGATACGCAGTATTTT.

The chain links TRBV5-1 to TRBJ1-1; 9 bases align to TRBD1. The CDR3 length is 15 residues. V trimming: 4 bases; J trimming: 5 bases; junction bases outside the gene matches: 9. CDR1 and CDR2 (germline): SGHRS, YFSETQ. The CDR3 is CASSPETGGLTEAFF. The CDR3 DNA follows: TGCGCCAGCAGCCCTGAGACAGGGGGTTTAACTGAAGCTTTCTTT.

The CDR3 here is CASSSRTGTGNTIYF. The CDR3, as DNA: TGCGCCAGCAGCTCAAGGACAGGGACTGGAAACACCATATATTTT. The chain uses TRBV5-1 and TRBJ1-3, with 8 bases aligning to TRBD1. The V gene end was trimmed by 3 bases and the J gene end by 2 bases; junction bases not matched to a gene: 4. This CDR3 has 15 residues. Germline CDR1 and CDR2: SGHRS and YFSETQ.

V and J are TRBV5-1 and TRBJ1-1; 7 bases agree with TRBD1. This CDR3 comprises 16 residues. V shed 2 bases, J shed 4 bases, and the junction held 11 bases outside the gene matches. Germline CDR1 SGHRS, CDR2 YFSETQ. The CDR3 DNA is TGCGCCAGCAGCTTCGACAGGGTCGGTCGAGTCACTGAAGCTTTCTTT. It codes for CASSFDRVGRVTEAFF.

This CDR3 reads CASSRTGDTEAFF. The CDR3 region has the DNA TGTGCCAGCAGCCGAACAGGGGACACTGAAGCTTTCTTT. The genes are TRBV5-5 and TRBJ1-1, with 7 bases fitting TRBD1. CDR3 length: 13 amino acids. Germline loops: CDR1 SGHKS, CDR2 YYEKEE (reference sequence). V lost 4 bases to trimming and J lost 3 bases; unmatched junction nucleotides: 3.

The gene calls are TRBV24-1 and TRBJ2-2, with D possibly being TRBD2 (5 bases). The ends were cut back, 7 bases at V and 5 bases at J, with 7 bases in the middle. The CDR3 extends over 12 amino acids. The germline gives CDR1 KGHDR, CDR2 SFDVKD. The CDR3 DNA reads as TGTGCCACCAGGAGCGGAACCGGGGAGCTGTTTTTT. This gives the protein CATRSGTGELFF.

The rearrangement joins TRBV5-1 to TRBJ2-3, with D perhaps matching TRBD2 (6 bases). V was shortened by 0 bases and J by 2 bases, with 13 bases between the two germline ends. Germline V gene sequence: CDR1 SGHRS, CDR2 YFSETQ. CDR3 length equals 16 residues. The CDR3 coding sequence is TGCGCCAGCAGCTTGGTGACGGGAGCTATCACAGATACGCAGTATTTT. Amino acid sequence: CASSLVTGAITDTQYF.

The chain combines TRBV9 with TRBJ1-1; D may be TRBD1 (6 bases). The CDR3 spans 16 residues. Trimming took 3 bases from V and 0 from J, leaving 15 bases between them. Germline CDR1 and CDR2: SGDLS and YYNGEE. CDR3 sequence reads: CASSEGETGMNTEAFF. DNA for the CDR3: TGTGCCAGCAGCGAGGGGGAGACAGGCATGAACACTGAAGCTTTCTTT.

The rearrangement joins TRBV3-1 (or the pseudogene TRBV3-2) to TRBJ2-7; 8 bases are shared with TRBD1. After removal of 7 bases from V and 2 bases from J, the junction contained 1 base not matched to a gene. The CDR3 consists of 12 residues. The germline gives CDR1 LGHDT, CDR2 YNNKEL (reference sequence). CDR3: CASKQGAYEQYF. The CDR3 DNA reads as TGTGCCAGCAAACAGGGGGCCTACGAGCAGTACTTC.

J is TRBJ2-7 and V is TRBV19, with D possibly TRBD2 on 7 matching bases. The CDR3 length is 16 residues. V lost 3 bases and J lost 0, with 15 bases in between. Germline values: CDR1 LNHDA, CDR2 SQIVND (reference sequence). Here the CDR3 DNA reads TGTGCCAGTAGTATGGCGGGGGCGCGTAGCTCCTACGAGCAGTACTTC. As protein: CASSMAGARSSYEQYF.

J is TRBJ2-2 and V is TRBV9, with TRBD1 matching 7 bases. The germline CDR1 and CDR2 sequences are SGDLS and YYNGEE. Unmatched junction bases numbered 8, after V lost 3 bases and J lost 3 bases. CDR3 size: 16 residues. CDR3 in DNA: TGTGCCAGCAGCGGCCCGGGGACAGTTCACACCGGGGAGCTGTTTTTT. Residues: CASSGPGTVHTGELFF.

The chain links TRBV18 to TRBJ2-3; 7 bases map to TRBD2. The CDR3 runs to 17 residues. Germline values: CDR1 KGHSH, CDR2 LQKENI. J lost 0 bases, V lost 5 bases, and 11 bases had no gene match. The CDR3 coding sequence is TGTGCCAGCTCAGCCCTCCTTAGCGGGTCTAGCACAGATACGCAGTATTTT. Its protein product is CASSALLSGSSTDTQYF.